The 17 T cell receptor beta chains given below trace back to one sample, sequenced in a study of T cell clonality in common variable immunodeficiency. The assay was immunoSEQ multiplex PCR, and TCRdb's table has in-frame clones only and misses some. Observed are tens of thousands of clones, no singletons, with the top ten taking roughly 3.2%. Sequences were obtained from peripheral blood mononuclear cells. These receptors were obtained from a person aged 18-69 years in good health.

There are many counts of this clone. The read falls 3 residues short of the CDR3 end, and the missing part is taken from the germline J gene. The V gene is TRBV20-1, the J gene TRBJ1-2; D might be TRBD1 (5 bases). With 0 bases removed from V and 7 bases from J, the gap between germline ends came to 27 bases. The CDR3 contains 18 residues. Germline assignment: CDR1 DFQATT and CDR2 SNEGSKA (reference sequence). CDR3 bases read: TGCAGTGCTAGAGACTATCGTTCGGCTCCGGGAACAGGTCTTGGC. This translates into CSARDYRSAPGTGLG. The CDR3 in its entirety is CSARDYRSAPGTGLGYTF.

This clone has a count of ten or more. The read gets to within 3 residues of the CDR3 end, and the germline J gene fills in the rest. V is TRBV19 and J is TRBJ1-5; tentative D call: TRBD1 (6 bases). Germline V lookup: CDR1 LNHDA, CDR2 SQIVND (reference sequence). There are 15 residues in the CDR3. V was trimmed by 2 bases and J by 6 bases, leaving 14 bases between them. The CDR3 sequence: CASSISGARSQPQHF. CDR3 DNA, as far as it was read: TGTGCCAGTAGTATATCAGGGGCTAGGAGTCAGCCC.

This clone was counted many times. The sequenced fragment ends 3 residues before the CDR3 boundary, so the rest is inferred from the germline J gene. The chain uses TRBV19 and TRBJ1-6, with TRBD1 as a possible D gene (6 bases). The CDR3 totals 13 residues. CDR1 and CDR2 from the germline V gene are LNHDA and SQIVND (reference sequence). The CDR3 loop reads CASSPRQVGALHF. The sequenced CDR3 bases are TGTGCCAGTAGCCCTAGACAGGTCGGCGCC.

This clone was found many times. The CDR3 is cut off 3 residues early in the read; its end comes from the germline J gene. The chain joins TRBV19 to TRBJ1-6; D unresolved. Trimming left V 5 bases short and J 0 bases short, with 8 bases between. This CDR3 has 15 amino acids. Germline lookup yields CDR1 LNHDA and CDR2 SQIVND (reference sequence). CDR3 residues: CASSDTSSYNSPLHF. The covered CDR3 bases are TGTGCCAGTAGTGACACAAGCTCCTATAATTCACCC.

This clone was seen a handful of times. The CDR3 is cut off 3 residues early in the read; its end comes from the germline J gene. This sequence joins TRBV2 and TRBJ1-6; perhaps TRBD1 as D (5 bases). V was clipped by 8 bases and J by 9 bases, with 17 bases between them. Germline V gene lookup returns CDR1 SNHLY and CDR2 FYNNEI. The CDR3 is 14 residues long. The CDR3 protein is CASRKGREGSPLHF. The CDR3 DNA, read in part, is TGTGCCAGCCGGAAGGGGCGAGAAGGTTCACCC.

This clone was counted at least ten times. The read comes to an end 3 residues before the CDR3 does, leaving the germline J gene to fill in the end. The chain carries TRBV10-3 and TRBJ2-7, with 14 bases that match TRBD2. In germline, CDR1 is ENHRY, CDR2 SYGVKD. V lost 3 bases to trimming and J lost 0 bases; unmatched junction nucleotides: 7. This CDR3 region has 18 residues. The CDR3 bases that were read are TGTGCCATCAGTGATGGGACTAGCGGGAGTCCGGGCTCCTACGAG. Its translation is CAISDGTSGSPGSYE. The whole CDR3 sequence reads CAISDGTSGSPGSYEQYF.

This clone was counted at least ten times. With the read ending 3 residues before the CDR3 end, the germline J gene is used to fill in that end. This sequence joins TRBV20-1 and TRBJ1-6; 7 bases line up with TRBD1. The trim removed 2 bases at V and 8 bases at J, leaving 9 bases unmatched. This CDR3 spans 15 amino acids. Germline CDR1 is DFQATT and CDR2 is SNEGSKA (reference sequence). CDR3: CSARRLGQMDSPLHF. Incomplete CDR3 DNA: TGCAGTGCTAGAAGACTGGGACAGATGGATTCACCC.

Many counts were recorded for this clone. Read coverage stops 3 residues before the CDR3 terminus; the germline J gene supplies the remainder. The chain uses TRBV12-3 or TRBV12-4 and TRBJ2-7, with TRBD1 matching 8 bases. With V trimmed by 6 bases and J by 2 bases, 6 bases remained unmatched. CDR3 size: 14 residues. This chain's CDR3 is CASSLQGDPYEQYF. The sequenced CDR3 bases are TGTGCCAGCAGCCTACAGGGGGACCCCTACGAG.

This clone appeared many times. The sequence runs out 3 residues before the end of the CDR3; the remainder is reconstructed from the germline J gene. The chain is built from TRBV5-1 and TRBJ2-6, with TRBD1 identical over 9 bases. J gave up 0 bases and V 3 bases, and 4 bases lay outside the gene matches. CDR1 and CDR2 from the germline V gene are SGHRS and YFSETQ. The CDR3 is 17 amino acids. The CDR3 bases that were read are TGCGCCAGCAGCTCGGGACAGGGCCCCTCTGGGGCCAACGTC. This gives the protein CASSSGQGPSGANV. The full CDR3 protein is CASSSGQGPSGANVLTF.

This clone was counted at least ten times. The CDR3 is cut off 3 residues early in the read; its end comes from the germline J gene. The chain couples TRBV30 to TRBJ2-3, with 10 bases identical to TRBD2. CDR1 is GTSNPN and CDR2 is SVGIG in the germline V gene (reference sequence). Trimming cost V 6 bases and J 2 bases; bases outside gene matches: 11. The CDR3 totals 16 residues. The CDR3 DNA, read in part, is TGTGCCTGCCATCAAGGGCTAGCGGGGGACACAGATACG. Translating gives CACHQGLAGDTDT. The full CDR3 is CACHQGLAGDTDTQYF.

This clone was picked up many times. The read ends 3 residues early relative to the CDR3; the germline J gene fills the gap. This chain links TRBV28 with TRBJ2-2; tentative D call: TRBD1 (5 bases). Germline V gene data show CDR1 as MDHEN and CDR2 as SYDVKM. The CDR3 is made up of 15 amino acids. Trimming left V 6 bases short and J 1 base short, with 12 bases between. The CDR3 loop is CASSNLGENTGELFF. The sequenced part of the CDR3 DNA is TGTGCCAGCAGCAACCTAGGGGAGAACACCGGGGAG. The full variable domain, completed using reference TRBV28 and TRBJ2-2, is DVKVTQSSRYLVKRTGEKVFLECVQDMDHENMFWYRQDPGLGLRLIYFSYDVKMKEKGDIPEGYSVSREKKERFSLILESASTNQTSMYLCASSNLGENTGELFFGEGSRLTVL.

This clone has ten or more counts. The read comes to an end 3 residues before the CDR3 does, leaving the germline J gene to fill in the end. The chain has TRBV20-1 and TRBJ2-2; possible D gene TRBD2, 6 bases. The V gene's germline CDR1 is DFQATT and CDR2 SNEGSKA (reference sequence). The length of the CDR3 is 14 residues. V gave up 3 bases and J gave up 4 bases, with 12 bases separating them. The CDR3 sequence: CSASSGSLTGELFF. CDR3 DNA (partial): TGCAGTGCTAGTAGCGGCAGTCTCACCGGGGAG.

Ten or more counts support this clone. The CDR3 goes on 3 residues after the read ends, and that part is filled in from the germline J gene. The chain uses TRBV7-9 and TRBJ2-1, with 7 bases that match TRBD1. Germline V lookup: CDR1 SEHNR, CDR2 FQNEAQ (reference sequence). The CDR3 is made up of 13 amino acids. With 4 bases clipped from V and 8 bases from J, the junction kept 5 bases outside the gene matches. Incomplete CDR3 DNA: TGTGCCAGCAGCTCGGATGACAGGGATGAG. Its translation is CASSSDDRDE. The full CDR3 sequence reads CASSSDDRDEQFF.

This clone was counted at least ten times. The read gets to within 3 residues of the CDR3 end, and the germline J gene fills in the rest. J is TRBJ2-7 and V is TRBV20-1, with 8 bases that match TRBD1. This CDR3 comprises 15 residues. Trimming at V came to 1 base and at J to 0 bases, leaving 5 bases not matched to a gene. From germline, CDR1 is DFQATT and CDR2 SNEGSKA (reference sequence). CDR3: CSARGGTGNSYEQYF. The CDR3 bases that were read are TGCAGTGCTAGAGGTGGGACAGGAAACTCCTACGAG.

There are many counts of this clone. CDR3 region: CASSPLIVESGGLVGELFF. The DNA read from the CDR3 is TGTGCCAGCTCACCACTGATAGTAGAATCTGGGGGCCTCGTCGGGGAG. V usage is TRBV18 and J usage is TRBJ2-2; a possible D gene is TRBD1 (6 bases). The CDR3 end lies 3 residues beyond the end of the read and is filled in from the germline J gene. V lost 1 base to trimming and J lost 7 bases, with 25 bases between them. The CDR3 runs 19 residues. Germline V gene sequence: CDR1 KGHSH, CDR2 LQKENI.

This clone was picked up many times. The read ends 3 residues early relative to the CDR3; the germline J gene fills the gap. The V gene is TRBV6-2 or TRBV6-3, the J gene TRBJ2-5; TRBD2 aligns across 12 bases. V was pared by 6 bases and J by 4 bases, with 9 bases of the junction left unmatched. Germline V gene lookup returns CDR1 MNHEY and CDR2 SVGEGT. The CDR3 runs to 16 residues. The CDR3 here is CASRSSGRALRETQYF. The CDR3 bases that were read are TGTGCCAGCAGGTCTAGCGGGAGGGCCCTTCGAGAGACC.

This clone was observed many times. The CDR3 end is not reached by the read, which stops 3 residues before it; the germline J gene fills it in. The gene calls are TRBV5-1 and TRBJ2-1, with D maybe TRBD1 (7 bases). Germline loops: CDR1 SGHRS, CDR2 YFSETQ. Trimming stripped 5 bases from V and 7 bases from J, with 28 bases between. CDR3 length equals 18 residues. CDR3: CASSLADRAEGLRNEQFF. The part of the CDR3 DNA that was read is TGCGCCAGCAGTCTAGCCGACAGGGCGGAGGGGTTGAGGAATGAG.